These T cell receptor beta chains were read from a single sample in a study of multiple sclerosis patients with progressive multifocal leukoencephalopathy. TCRdb keeps only in-frame clones here, not all; method: immunoSEQ multiplex PCR. Seen here are 25,000 or so clones, around 93% observed once, and the top ten hold under 2.5%. Sequenced here: PBMCs, sampled from a patient treated with natalizumab. All receptors derive from a man aged 30 to 45 with multiple sclerosis. Both conserved end residues are part of each CDR3. The order of the fields is D gene, V gene, clone size, J gene, CDR3 DNA, CDR3 protein. A D gene is named only where the DNA matches it firmly. Expanded clones get a size class; other rows say once, few or many, or leave the size out.

D: -
V: TRBV12-5
size: -
J: TRBJ2-6
DNA: TGTGCTAGTGGTGTGCGATTTTTGCCAGGACAAAGTCGGGCCAACGTCCTGACTTTC
CDR3: CASGVRFLPGQSRANVLTF

D: -
V: TRBV7-2
size: -
J: TRBJ2-3
DNA: TGTGCCAGCTCTCAACCGTCGGCGGGGACAGATACGCAGTATTTT
CDR3: CASSQPSAGTDTQYF

D: TRBD1
V: TRBV18
size: -
J: TRBJ1-2
DNA: TGTGCCAGCTCTCGAGAAGGGGGCGCCTATGGCTACACCTTC
CDR3: CASSREGGAYGYTF

D: -
V: TRBV11-2
size: -
J: TRBJ2-7
DNA: TGTGCCAGCAGCGAGGCGGACCTCCTCTCCTACGAGCAGTACTTC
CDR3: CASSEADLLSYEQYF

D: -
V: TRBV19
size: -
J: TRBJ1-4
DNA: TGTGCCAGTAGTATCGCAGGGATTTTATATGAAAAACTGTTTTTT
CDR3: CASSIAGILYEKLFF

D: -
V: TRBV18
size: -
J: TRBJ1-5
DNA: TGTGCCAGCTCATACGACCGACCAGTGGGCAATCAGCCCCAGCATTTT
CDR3: CASSYDRPVGNQPQHF

D: TRBD1
V: TRBV11-2
size: -
J: TRBJ2-5
DNA: TGTGCCAGCAGCGCCGTTCTGTTGACAGGGGGTAATCAAGAGACCCAGTACTTC
CDR3: CASSAVLLTGGNQETQYF

D: -
V: TRBV18
size: -
J: TRBJ2-1
DNA: TGTGCCAGCTCACCCGCGAACAGGGCAGGTAGCTCCTACAATGAGCAGTTCTTC
CDR3: CASSPANRAGSSYNEQFF

D: -
V: TRBV20-1
size: once
J: TRBJ2-4
DNA: TGCAGTGCCGGGGGTGCCCACATTCAGTACTTC
CDR3: CSAGGAHIQYF

D: -
V: TRBV6-5
size: -
J: TRBJ2-1
DNA: TGTGCCAGCAGTTACAGTCGGGCGGGAACCCCGGCTGAGCAGTTCTTC
CDR3: CASSYSRAGTPAEQFF

D: -
V: TRBV25-1
size: -
J: TRBJ2-2
DNA: TGTGCCAGCACCCGAACGATTAGCGGAACCGGGGAGCTGTTTTTT
CDR3: CASTRTISGTGELFF

D: -
V: TRBV20-1
size: -
J: TRBJ2-5
DNA: TGCAGTGCCCGTTATCTTGGGGAGCAGTACTTC
CDR3: CSARYLGEQYF

D: -
V: TRBV30
size: -
J: TRBJ2-1
DNA: TGTGCCTGGAGTGTAGGCGGCGGAGCCCCCAATGAGCAGTTCTTC
CDR3: CAWSVGGGAPNEQFF

D: TRBD1
V: TRBV23-1
size: -
J: TRBJ1-2
DNA: TGCGCCAGCAGTCAATCACGCGGGGACAGGGAAGACAACTATGGCTACACCTTC
CDR3: CASSQSRGDREDNYGYTF

D: TRBD1
V: TRBV6-1
size: -
J: TRBJ1-1
DNA: TGTGCCACCGGACGGACAGGGGGCGCGAACACTGAAGCTTTCTTT
CDR3: CATGRTGGANTEAFF

D: TRBD1
V: TRBV9
size: -
J: TRBJ1-2
DNA: TGTGCCAGCAGCCTACGCCCGACAGGGGGTGGTGGCTACACCTTC
CDR3: CASSLRPTGGGGYTF

D: TRBD2
V: TRBV5-6
size: few
J: TRBJ2-1
DNA: TGTGCCAGCAGCTTGGATCGGACTAGCGGGAGGGGATCCTACAATGAGCAGTTCTTC
CDR3: CASSLDRTSGRGSYNEQFF

D: -
V: TRBV30
size: -
J: TRBJ2-1
DNA: TGTGCCTGGAGTGTGGGCTCTTACAATGAGCAGTTCTTC
CDR3: CAWSVGSYNEQFF

D: -
V: TRBV11-3
size: -
J: TRBJ2-3
DNA: TGTGCCAGCAGCTCGCACCTTCAGGAGTACGATACGCAGTATTTT
CDR3: CASSSHLQEYDTQYF

D: TRBD2
V: TRBV7-9
size: -
J: TRBJ2-3
DNA: TGTGCCAGCAGGAGGACTAGCGGGAGGGTAGATACGCAGTATTTT
CDR3: CASRRTSGRVDTQYF

D: -
V: TRBV7-9
size: -
J: TRBJ2-2
DNA: TGTGCCAGCAGCCTCAGAGGCCCCGGGGAGCTGTTTTTT
CDR3: CASSLRGPGELFF

D: -
V: TRBV7-9
size: -
J: TRBJ1-1
DNA: TGTGCCAGCAGCCGGGACACAGAAGCTTTCTTT
CDR3: CASSRDTEAFF

D: -
V: TRBV11-2
size: -
J: TRBJ2-1
DNA: TGTGCCAGCAGCTTAGTGGGGGACAAAGGGGATGAGCAGTTCTTC
CDR3: CASSLVGDKGDEQFF

D: -
V: TRBV7-9
size: -
J: TRBJ2-4
DNA: TGTGCCAGCAGCCCAACCTGGCCCGACAAAAACATTCAGTACTTC
CDR3: CASSPTWPDKNIQYF

D: TRBD2
V: TRBV7-2
size: once
J: TRBJ2-7
DNA: TGTGCCAGCAGCTTTCGGACTAGCGGGAGCCTCGAGCAGTACTTC
CDR3: CASSFRTSGSLEQYF

D: TRBD1
V: TRBV6-6
size: -
J: TRBJ1-2
DNA: TGTGCCAGCAGTCTTGACAGGGAGGGCTACACCTTC
CDR3: CASSLDREGYTF

D: -
V: TRBV5-6
size: -
J: TRBJ1-1
DNA: TGTGCCAGCAGCTTAGATCAGGGATCAGCTTTCTTT
CDR3: CASSLDQGSAFF

D: TRBD1
V: TRBV29-1
size: -
J: TRBJ1-2
DNA: TGCAGCGTGGCTACCGGGACAGACTATGGCTACACCTTC
CDR3: CSVATGTDYGYTF

D: -
V: TRBV7-6
size: -
J: TRBJ2-1
DNA: TGTGCCAGCAGCTTAGGAGTCTCCCGGGCCTACAATGAGCAGTTCTTC
CDR3: CASSLGVSRAYNEQFF

D: -
V: TRBV7-2
size: few
J: TRBJ2-1
DNA: TGTGCCAGCAGCTTAGGAGGATTCTACAATGAGCAGTTCTTC
CDR3: CASSLGGFYNEQFF

D: TRBD1
V: TRBV4-2
size: -
J: TRBJ1-2
DNA: TGTGCCAGCAGCCGTCGGACAGGGGAGAACTATGGCTACACCTTC
CDR3: CASSRRTGENYGYTF

D: -
V: TRBV30
size: -
J: TRBJ2-3
DNA: TGTGCCTGGAGTTTTGGGGCTCTAGGAGATACGCAGTATTTT
CDR3: CAWSFGALGDTQYF

D: TRBD1
V: TRBV5-1
size: -
J: TRBJ1-1
DNA: TGCGCCAGCAAGCTTGGCGGGACAGTAGACACTGAAGCTTTCTTT
CDR3: CASKLGGTVDTEAFF

D: -
V: TRBV18
size: -
J: TRBJ1-4
DNA: TGTGCCAGCTCACCAAGAGAGGCAGGGGCCACTAATGAAAAACTGTTTTTT
CDR3: CASSPREAGATNEKLFF

D: -
V: TRBV10-3
size: -
J: TRBJ2-1
DNA: TGTGCCATCAGTGAACCCAGGGTGGGCAATGAGCAGTTCTTC
CDR3: CAISEPRVGNEQFF

D: -
V: TRBV11-3
size: -
J: TRBJ1-2
DNA: TGTGCCAGCAGCTTAGAAGGGTCTCAGGCTGGCTACACCTTC
CDR3: CASSLEGSQAGYTF

D: -
V: TRBV30
size: -
J: TRBJ2-7
DNA: TGTGCCTGGAGATCTAGTGGCGTCTACGAGCAGTACTTC
CDR3: CAWRSSGVYEQYF

D: TRBD1
V: TRBV6-5
size: -
J: TRBJ1-4
DNA: TGTGCCAGCAGTAGGGACAGGGGTGATGAAAAACTGTTTTTT
CDR3: CASSRDRGDEKLFF

D: -
V: TRBV5-1
size: -
J: TRBJ2-1
DNA: TGCGCCAGCAGCTTCGGGGGACAGTCGGGAAATGAGCAGTTCTTC
CDR3: CASSFGGQSGNEQFF

D: -
V: TRBV6-5
size: -
J: TRBJ1-5
DNA: TGTGCCAGCAGCAACTTCAGGAGCAATCAGCCCCAGCATTTT
CDR3: CASSNFRSNQPQHF

D: -
V: TRBV10-3
size: -
J: TRBJ1-4
DNA: TGTGCCATCAGTGGACAGGCCGGTGAAAAACTGTTTTTT
CDR3: CAISGQAGEKLFF

D: -
V: TRBV9
size: -
J: TRBJ2-1
DNA: TGTGCCAGCAGCGTAGGCCTAGGCGTCTACAATGAGCAGTTCTTC
CDR3: CASSVGLGVYNEQFF

D: -
V: TRBV19
size: -
J: TRBJ1-1
DNA: TGTGCCAGTAGACGGGAAAACACTGAAGCTTTCTTT
CDR3: CASRRENTEAFF

D: TRBD2
V: TRBV7-8
size: once
J: TRBJ2-3
DNA: TGTGCCAGCAGCTTCACCTCCGCTAGCGGGAGATCATCTCGCGCGGATACGCAGTATTTT
CDR3: CASSFTSASGRSSRADTQYF

D: TRBD2
V: TRBV18
size: -
J: TRBJ2-7
DNA: TGTGCCAGCTCACCATTGGGGGGGTACGAGCAGTACTTC
CDR3: CASSPLGGYEQYF

D: -
V: TRBV30
size: -
J: TRBJ2-2
DNA: TGTGCCTCCTGGGACTACACCGGGGAGCTGTTTTTT
CDR3: CASWDYTGELFF

D: -
V: TRBV6-4
size: -
J: TRBJ2-1
DNA: TGTGCCAGCAATCCAACCAGCGGGCCCGTCTCCTACAATGAGCAGTTCTTC
CDR3: CASNPTSGPVSYNEQFF

D: -
V: TRBV18
size: -
J: TRBJ2-3
DNA: TGTGCCAGCTCACCTAGAAGGGTACTTTCGTCGGATACGCAGTATTTT
CDR3: CASSPRRVLSSDTQYF

D: -
V: TRBV6-4
size: -
J: TRBJ2-2
DNA: TGTGCCAGCAGGGCCTACAGGGTGAACACCGGGGAGCTGTTTTTT
CDR3: CASRAYRVNTGELFF

D: -
V: TRBV18
size: -
J: TRBJ1-1
DNA: TGTGCCAGCTCACCACAGTTGGTCGTATCGGGGAACACTGAAGCTTTCTTT
CDR3: CASSPQLVVSGNTEAFF

D: -
V: TRBV20-1
size: -
J: TRBJ2-7
DNA: TGCAGTGTGGCAGGGGGGCACGAGCAGTACTTC
CDR3: CSVAGGHEQYF

D: TRBD2
V: TRBV10-3
size: -
J: TRBJ2-7
DNA: TGTGCCATCAGTGAGTCGAAGAGTCCGGGGGGGTCCTACGAGCAGTACTTC
CDR3: CAISESKSPGGSYEQYF

D: -
V: TRBV30
size: -
J: TRBJ1-2
DNA: TGTGCCTGGAGTCGCATTGGGGATGGCTACACCTTC
CDR3: CAWSRIGDGYTF

D: -
V: TRBV5-1
size: -
J: TRBJ2-2
DNA: TGCGCCAGCAGCTTGGTCGGTGAAACCGGGGAGCTGTTTTTT
CDR3: CASSLVGETGELFF

D: TRBD1
V: TRBV5-1
size: few
J: TRBJ2-2
DNA: TGCGCCAGCAGCAAGGACAGGGCTGGCGGGGAGCTGTTTTTT
CDR3: CASSKDRAGGELFF

D: -
V: TRBV6-1
size: few
J: TRBJ1-1
DNA: TGTGCCACCTCTGGGCGAGGGGACACTGAAGCTTTCTTT
CDR3: CATSGRGDTEAFF

D: TRBD1
V: TRBV7-8
size: -
J: TRBJ1-1
DNA: TGTGCCAGCAGCTTACGGGGGACAGTATTTGCTGAAGCTTTCTTT
CDR3: CASSLRGTVFAEAFF

D: -
V: TRBV6-6
size: -
J: TRBJ2-7
DNA: TGTGCCAGCATGGGAGACTACCCCTACGAGCAGTACTTC
CDR3: CASMGDYPYEQYF

D: -
V: TRBV7-2
size: -
J: TRBJ2-2
DNA: TGTGCCAGCAGCCCAATCCCCGCAACGGGGACCGGGGAGCTGTTTTTT
CDR3: CASSPIPATGTGELFF